The 28 T cell receptor beta chains in this list originate from one sample, sequenced in a study of T cell responses to AZD1222 COVID-19 vaccine. Measured with immunoSEQ multiplex PCR; TCRdb has only the in-frame clones, and not every one. The sample shows about 8,000 clones, approximately 87% of them seen only once. The sequenced sample was peripheral blood, obtained 28 days after the second AZD1222 dose. These receptors were collected from an adult who received the AZD1222 COVID-19 vaccine.

The rearrangement joins TRBV5-8 to TRBJ2-2; 7 bases agree with TRBD2. The germline V gene has CDR1 SGHTS and CDR2 YDEGEE. V shed 2 bases, J shed 0 bases, and the junction held 7 bases outside the gene matches. The CDR3 has 17 amino acids. CDR3 nucleotides: TGTGCCAGCAGCTTTTTTGCGGGAGATCCGAACACCGGGGAGCTGTTTTTT. It specifies CASSFFAGDPNTGELFF. The whole variable domain, filled in from reference TRBV5-8 and TRBJ2-2, reads EAGVTQSPTHLIKTRGQQATLRCSPISGHTSVYWYQQALGLGLQFLLWYDEGEERNRGNFPPRFSGRQFPNYSSELNVNALELEDSALYLCASSFFAGDPNTGELFFGEGSRLTVL.

This chain uses TRBV7-2 with TRBJ1-5, with D hard to call. Trimming cost V 5 bases and J 7 bases, with 12 bases left between them. Germline V gives CDR1 SGHTA, CDR2 FQGNSA. This CDR3 has 13 residues. The CDR3 loop reads CASSPSRGQPQHF. The CDR3 nucleotides are TGTGCCAGCAGCCCTTCGCGGGGACAGCCCCAGCATTTT.

The chain uses TRBV7-2 and TRBJ1-1, with 8 bases aligning to TRBD1. Germline CDR1 SGHTA, CDR2 FQGNSA. Trimming at V came to 3 bases and at J to 4 bases, leaving 10 bases not matched to a gene. CDR3 length: 16 residues. In nucleotides, the CDR3 is TGTGCCAGCAGCTTGAGATCCACGACAGGGGCCACTGAAGCTTTCTTT. Protein: CASSLRSTTGATEAFF.

This clone was seen only a few times. This chain connects TRBV27 to TRBJ2-7; 10 nucleotides line up with TRBD1. The junction had 10 bases not matched to a gene; V was cut back by 2 bases and J by 6 bases. Germline assignment: CDR1 MNHEY and CDR2 SMNVEV (reference sequence). The CDR3 has 16 amino acids. In DNA form, the CDR3 reads TGTGCCAGCAGTTTAACGGGGACAGGGGTGAGGGTCGAGCAGTACTTC. Its translation: CASSLTGTGVRVEQYF.

This clone has only one observation. This rearrangement joins TRBV4-3 to TRBJ2-5, with TRBD1 as a possible D gene (5 bases). The V and J ends lost 1 base and 3 bases respectively, with 6 bases between them. Germline lookup yields CDR1 LGHNA and CDR2 YSLEER. The CDR3 contains 13 residues. CDR3 sequence: CASSQVGEETQYF. The CDR3 DNA sequence: TGCGCCAGCAGCCAAGTAGGGGAAGAGACCCAGTACTTC.

The V call is TRBV10-3, the J call TRBJ2-7; tentatively, D is TRBD2 (6 bases). V lost 0 bases and J lost 2, with 14 bases in between. This CDR3 is built from 16 residues. The germline gives CDR1 ENHRY, CDR2 SYGVKD. The CDR3 nucleotides are TGTGCCATCAGTGAGTCGAAGCTAGCGTACACCTACGAGCAGTACTTC. As protein: CAISESKLAYTYEQYF.

This chain joins TRBV6-4 and TRBJ1-2, with 10 bases matching TRBD1. This CDR3 has 12 residues. After removal of 6 bases from V and 6 bases from J, the junction contained 1 base not matched to a gene. Germline CDR1 reads MRHNA; CDR2 reads SNTAGT. CDR3 DNA sequence: TGTGCCAGCAGGGACAGGGGGAATGGCTACACCTTC. Translated, it gives CASRDRGNGYTF.

The chain has TRBV24-1 and TRBJ2-2, with D perhaps matching TRBD1 (6 bases). Looked up from germline, CDR1 is KGHDR and CDR2 is SFDVKD. This CDR3 contains 16 residues. Between the trimmed V and J ends, which lost 5 bases and 4 bases, there was a span of 16 bases. This CDR3 is CATSVGGKLRTGELFF. CDR3 DNA sequence: TGTGCCACCAGTGTAGGGGGAAAACTACGCACCGGGGAGCTGTTTTTT.

The table lists this clone with a count of one. The chain recombines TRBV9 with TRBJ2-2; 8 nucleotides agree with TRBD2. The length of the CDR3 is 12 residues. Germline assignment: CDR1 SGDLS and CDR2 YYNGEE. V lost 4 bases, J lost 7 bases, and 0 bases stayed unmatched. CDR3 region: CASSREGGELFF. For the CDR3, the DNA is TGTGCCAGCAGCCGGGAGGGCGGGGAGCTGTTTTTT.

The chain employs TRBV18 and TRBJ2-1; TRBD2 aligns across 12 bases. The length of the CDR3 is 19 residues. V shed 0 bases and J 7 bases; nucleotides not matched to a gene: 13. Germline assignment: CDR1 KGHSH and CDR2 LQKENI. The CDR3 loop reads CASSPPFRLAGGPGNEQFF. Here the CDR3 DNA reads TGTGCCAGCTCACCACCGTTCAGGCTAGCGGGAGGGCCAGGAAATGAGCAGTTCTTC.

The chain links TRBV28 to TRBJ1-4; no firm D call. V was pared by 5 bases and J by 8 bases, with 12 bases between. CDR1 and CDR2 (germline): MDHEN, SYDVKM. This CDR3 is built from 13 residues. CDR3 DNA sequence: TGTGCCAGCAGTAGCGGGGTCCGGGAAAAACTGTTTTTT. Amino acid sequence: CASSSGVREKLFF.

The chain employs TRBV5-6 and TRBJ1-6; tentative D call: TRBD1 (6 bases). The V gene's germline CDR1 is SGHDT and CDR2 YYEEEE. The CDR3 contains 16 residues. V lost 0 bases and J 9 bases, leaving 16 bases between the germline ends. Here the CDR3 reads CASSLATGTMGSPLHF. CDR3 DNA: TGTGCCAGCAGCTTGGCAACAGGGACGATGGGTTCACCCCTCCACTTT.

The chain carries TRBV10-3 and TRBJ2-1; no clear D gene. This CDR3 is built from 13 residues. The V end lost 0 bases, the J end lost 13 bases, and 13 bases lay between the germline ends. Germline V lookup: CDR1 ENHRY, CDR2 SYGVKD. The CDR3 sequence is CAISESRSEKQFF. The CDR3 DNA sequence: TGTGCCATCAGTGAGTCTCGAAGCGAGAAACAGTTCTTC.

V and J are TRBV7-9 and TRBJ2-3; D uncertain. CDR1 SEHNR and CDR2 FQNEAQ come from the germline V gene (reference sequence). The length of the CDR3 is 13 residues. V was clipped by 1 base and J by 6 bases, with 8 bases between them. CDR3: CASSLDPVDTQYF. CDR3 DNA: TGTGCCAGCAGCTTAGATCCAGTCGATACGCAGTATTTT.

The gene calls are TRBV5-1 and TRBJ1-4; TRBD1 matches 9 bases. Trimming removed 4 bases from V and 7 bases from J; junction bases left unmatched: 5. This CDR3 region has 14 residues. Germline assignment: CDR1 SGHRS and CDR2 YFSETQ. CDR3 DNA: TGCGCCAGCAGCGCCGGGACAGGGACTGAAAAACTGTTTTTT. Its protein product is CASSAGTGTEKLFF. The variable domain in full, with the rest retrieved from reference TRBV5-1 and TRBJ1-4, is KAGVTQTPRYLIKTRGQQVTLSCSPISGHRSVSWYQQTPGQGLQFLFEYFSETQRNKGNFPGRFSGRQFSNSRSEMNVSTLELGDSALYLCASSAGTGTEKLFFGSGTQLSVL.

This chain uses TRBV3-1 (or the pseudogene TRBV3-2) with TRBJ2-2; 8 nucleotides agree with TRBD1. V shed 4 bases, J shed 4 bases, and the junction held 2 bases outside the gene matches. The CDR3 covers 14 residues. From germline, CDR1 is LGHDT and CDR2 YNNKEL (reference sequence). The CDR3 DNA is TGTGCCAGCAGCCTGGGACAGGCCACCGGGGAGCTGTTTTTT. As protein: CASSLGQATGELFF.

This chain connects TRBV5-1 to TRBJ1-2, with D hard to call. Trimming removed 0 bases at V and 3 bases at J, with 0 bases between. The CDR3 contains 11 residues. Germline V gene lookup returns CDR1 SGHRS and CDR2 YFSETQ. This CDR3 reads CASSLDYGYTF. The CDR3 DNA reads TGCGCCAGCAGCTTGGACTATGGCTACACCTTC. Full variable domain (outside the CDR3, taken from reference TRBV5-1 and TRBJ1-2): KAGVTQTPRYLIKTRGQQVTLSCSPISGHRSVSWYQQTPGQGLQFLFEYFSETQRNKGNFPGRFSGRQFSNSRSEMNVSTLELGDSALYLCASSLDYGYTFGSGTRLTVV.

The rearrangement joins TRBV2 to TRBJ2-2, with 9 nucleotides matching TRBD1. Germline lookup yields CDR1 SNHLY and CDR2 FYNNEI. V trimming: 3 bases; J trimming: 6 bases; junction bases outside the gene matches: 5. The CDR3 totals 15 residues. CDR3 coding DNA: TGTGCCAGCAGTGATAACAGGGGGCGCCCCGGGGAGCTGTTTTTT. Residues: CASSDNRGRPGELFF.

The V gene is TRBV7-9, the J gene TRBJ1-6, with TRBD1 matching over 10 bases. The V gene end was trimmed by 4 bases and the J gene end by 7 bases; junction bases not matched to a gene: 1. The CDR3 runs to 14 residues. CDR1 and CDR2 (germline): SEHNR, FQNEAQ (reference sequence). In DNA form, the CDR3 reads TGTGCCAGCAGCTGGACAGGGGGGAATTCACCCCTCCACTTT. It specifies CASSWTGGNSPLHF.

For the CDR3, the DNA is TGTGCCACCAGCAGAGATAGTGTCCAGGCCTATGGCTACACCTTC. Translating gives CATSRDSVQAYGYTF. The V and J genes are TRBV15 and TRBJ1-2; no reliable D call. There are 15 residues in the CDR3. The V end was cut by 0 bases, the J end by 4 bases, with 12 bases between. Per germline, CDR1 LNHNV and CDR2 YYDKDF (reference sequence).

J is TRBJ2-1 and V is TRBV28, with 8 bases lining up with TRBD2. The CDR3 spans 15 residues. Germline values: CDR1 MDHEN, CDR2 SYDVKM. J gave up 7 bases and V 2 bases, and 7 bases lay outside the gene matches. For the CDR3, the DNA is TGTGCCAGCAGTTTAAACGGGGGGGCTGGTAATGAGCAGTTCTTC. Translated: CASSLNGGAGNEQFF.

This chain joins TRBV2 and TRBJ1-2, with D hard to call. Germline CDR1 SNHLY, CDR2 FYNNEI. The CDR3 has 12 residues. The V gene lost 4 bases and the J gene lost 6 bases, with 9 bases spanning the gap. The CDR3 here is CASSGSGNGYTF. The CDR3 coding sequence is TGTGCCAGCAGTGGGTCGGGAAATGGCTACACCTTC.

The V gene is TRBV5-6, the J gene TRBJ2-2, with 9 bases that match TRBD2. The trim removed 1 base at V and 4 bases at J, leaving 5 bases unmatched. Germline V gene sequence: CDR1 SGHDT, CDR2 YYEEEE. The CDR3 is 16 amino acids. The CDR3 region has the DNA TGTGCCAGCAGCTTGCGGAGCGGGAGGCTCACCGGGGAGCTGTTTTTT. The encoded protein is CASSLRSGRLTGELFF.

Remarks on this clone: A read error may account for a junction end that differs from germline. The V and J genes are TRBV5-5 and TRBJ1-4, with D possibly matching TRBD1 (5 bases). The CDR3 covers 16 residues. Germline V gives CDR1 SGHKS, CDR2 YYEKEE (reference sequence). CDR3 DNA: TGTGTCAGCAGCTTGGGGGTTTCCATGGTCAGGGAAAAACTGTTTTTT. Its translation: CVSSLGVSMVREKLFF.

The CDR3 DNA reads as TGTGCCAGCAGAGCCTCCCAGGGGGCGACGTCACCCCTCCACTTT. Protein: CASRASQGATSPLHF. The chain employs TRBV6-5 and TRBJ1-6; 8 positions match TRBD1. Germline CDR1 MNHEY, CDR2 SVGAGI. The CDR3 loop spans 15 amino acids. The V segment lost 6 bases and the J segment 10 bases; nucleotides outside the gene matches: 11.

This chain links TRBV3-1 (or the pseudogene TRBV3-2) with TRBJ2-5; the D is unclear. Germline lookup yields CDR1 LGHDT and CDR2 YNNKEL (reference sequence). This CDR3 contains 12 residues. Trimming took off 0 bases at V and 3 bases at J, with 2 bases between the two ends. CDR3 region: CASSQDKETQYF. The DNA of the CDR3 is TGTGCCAGCAGCCAAGATAAAGAGACCCAGTACTTC.

This clone occurred a few times. V usage is TRBV28 and J usage is TRBJ1-2, with TRBD1 matching 8 bases. From germline, CDR1 is MDHEN and CDR2 SYDVKM. Losses at the gene ends were 2 bases for V and 2 bases for J; bases not matched to a gene: 13. This CDR3 spans 18 amino acids. The CDR3 spells CASSLQGAYSDLNYGYTF. CDR3 nucleotide sequence: TGTGCCAGCAGTTTACAGGGGGCATACTCGGATCTAAACTATGGCTACACCTTC.

The rearrangement joins TRBV12-3 or TRBV12-4 to TRBJ2-1; unclear D gene. The ends were cut back, 6 bases at V and 8 bases at J, with 11 bases in the middle. The CDR3 runs 12 residues. The CDR3 loop is CASSNGRYEQFF. The DNA for the CDR3 is TGTGCCAGCAGCAACGGACGCTATGAGCAGTTCTTC.